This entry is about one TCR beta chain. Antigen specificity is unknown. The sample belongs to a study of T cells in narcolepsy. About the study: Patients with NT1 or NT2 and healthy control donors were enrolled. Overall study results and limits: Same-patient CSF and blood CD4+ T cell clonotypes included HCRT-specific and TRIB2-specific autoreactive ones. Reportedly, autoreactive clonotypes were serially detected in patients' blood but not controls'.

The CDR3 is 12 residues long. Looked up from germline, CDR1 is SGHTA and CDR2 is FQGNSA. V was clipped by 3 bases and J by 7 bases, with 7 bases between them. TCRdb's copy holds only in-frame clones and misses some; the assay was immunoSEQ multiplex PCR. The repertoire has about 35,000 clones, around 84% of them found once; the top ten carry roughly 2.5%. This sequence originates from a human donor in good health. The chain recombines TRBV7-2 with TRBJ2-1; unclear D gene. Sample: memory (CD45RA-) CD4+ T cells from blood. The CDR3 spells CASSFRRNEQFF. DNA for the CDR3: TGTGCCAGCAGCTTCCGCAGGAATGAGCAGTTCTTC.